This TCR beta chain was identified in a study of blood T cell repertoires in COVID-19. This CDR3 has 16 residues. CDR1 SGHNT and CDR2 YENEEA come from the germline V gene. V shed 3 bases and J shed 0 bases, with 9 bases lying between them. The table came from immunoSEQ multiplex PCR; TCRdb's copy has only in-frame clones and leaves some out. Found here are about 22,000 clones, around 83% of them singletons; the top ten hold about 46%. The chain employs TRBV11-3 and TRBJ2-6, with D possibly matching TRBD1 (6 bases). The TCR sequence derives from a man in his 70s with acute or convalescent COVID-19. The specimen was peripheral blood. The CDR3 loop is CASSLQGSSGANVLTF. DNA for the CDR3: TGTGCCAGCAGCTTGCAGGGGAGCTCTGGGGCCAACGTCCTGACTTTC.